This section outlines one TCR beta chain sequence together with its context. What it recognizes is unknown. This sample was taken from a study of shared clonotypes between healthy human individuals. Study at large: Three CD4 naive, three CD4 memory, two CD8 naive and one CD8 memory plate were used per donor. General observations from the study: Memory subsets generally showed smaller estimated richness than naive subsets did. Lower generation probabilities were found for non-shared clonotypes than for those shared by all four donors.

The CDR3 sequence is 14 residues long. V lost 4 bases, J lost 3 bases, and 6 bases stayed unmatched. Per the germline V gene, CDR1 is SGDLS and CDR2 is YYNGEE. Sequencing used immunoSEQ multiplex PCR; TCRdb keeps in-frame clones, though not all of them. The sample gives 2.3 million or so clones, 90% to 95% of which show up once; 0.39% is in the top ten. This receptor was taken from a man aged 18 to 29 in good health. Some clones in this sample may be carry-over from other donors' samples. The source material was naive CD4+ T cells from PBMCs. Subset noted: CD45RA+ positively selected. The chain recombines TRBV9 with TRBJ1-2; 7 bases are a match to TRBD1. In DNA, the CDR3 is TGTGCCAGCAGCCCCCGGACAGGAGACTATGGCTACACCTTC. It translates to CASSPRTGDYGYTF.